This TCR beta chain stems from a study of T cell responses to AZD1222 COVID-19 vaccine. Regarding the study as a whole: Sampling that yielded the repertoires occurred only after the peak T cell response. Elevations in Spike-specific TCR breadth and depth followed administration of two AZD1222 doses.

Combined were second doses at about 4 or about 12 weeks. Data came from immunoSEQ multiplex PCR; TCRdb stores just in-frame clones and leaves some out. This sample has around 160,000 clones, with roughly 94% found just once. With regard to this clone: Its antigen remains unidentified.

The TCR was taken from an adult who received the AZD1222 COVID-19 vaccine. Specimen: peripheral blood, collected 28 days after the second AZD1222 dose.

CDR3: CASSLKAYGYTF. The CDR3, as DNA: TGTGCCAGCAGTTTAAAGGCTTATGGCTACACCTTC. This rearrangement joins TRBV12-3 or TRBV12-4 to TRBJ1-2, with D unclear. V was pared by 2 bases and J by 5 bases, with 6 bases between. The length of the CDR3 is 12 residues.